This T cell receptor beta chain stems from a study of blood T cell repertoires in COVID-19. Sequencing used immunoSEQ multiplex PCR; TCRdb keeps in-frame clones, though not all of them. The sample comprises fewer than 300,000 clones, about 89% of which are singletons, and over 2% rests with the top ten. The CDR3 has 14 amino acids. Germline CDR1 and CDR2: SGDLS and YYNGEE. Trimming took off 3 bases at V and 2 bases at J, with 9 bases between the two ends. On this clone itself: This sample also contains other DNA sequences that code for the same CDR3.

The sample consisted of peripheral blood. The source is a woman under 40 with COVID-19, enrolled during active disease. The rearrangement joins TRBV9 to TRBJ1-3; D is perhaps TRBD1 (6 bases). Here the CDR3 DNA reads TGTGCCAGCAGCGAAACAGGGACTGGAAACACCATATATTTT. Translation: CASSETGTGNTIYF.